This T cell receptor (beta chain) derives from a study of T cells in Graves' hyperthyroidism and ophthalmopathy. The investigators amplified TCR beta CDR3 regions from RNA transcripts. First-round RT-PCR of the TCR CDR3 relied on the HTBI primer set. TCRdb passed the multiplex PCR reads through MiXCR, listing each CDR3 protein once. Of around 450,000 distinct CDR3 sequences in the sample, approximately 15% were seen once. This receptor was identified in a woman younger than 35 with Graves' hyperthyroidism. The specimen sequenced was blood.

CDR3 loop: CASSQHRGPGNQPQHF. The CDR3 DNA follows: TGTGCCAGCAGCCAACACAGGGGGCCCGGCAATCAGCCCCAGCATTTT. The chain joins TRBV4-2 to TRBJ1-5, with 9 bases fitting TRBD1. With V trimmed by 2 bases and J by 2 bases, 4 bases remained unmatched. CDR3 size: 16 residues. CDR1 is LGHNA, CDR2 YNFKEQ, per germline.